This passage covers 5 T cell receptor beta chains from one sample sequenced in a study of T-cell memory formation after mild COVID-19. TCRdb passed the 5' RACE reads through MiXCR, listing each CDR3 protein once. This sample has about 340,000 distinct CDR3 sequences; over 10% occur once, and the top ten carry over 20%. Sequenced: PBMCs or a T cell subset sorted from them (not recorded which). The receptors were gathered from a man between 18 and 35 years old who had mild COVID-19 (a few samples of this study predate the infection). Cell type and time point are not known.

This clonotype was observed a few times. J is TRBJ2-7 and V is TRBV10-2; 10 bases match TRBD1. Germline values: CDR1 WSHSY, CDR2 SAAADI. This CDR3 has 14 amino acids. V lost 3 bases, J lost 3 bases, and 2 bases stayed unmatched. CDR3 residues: CASSDGTGDYEQYF. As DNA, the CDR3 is TGCGCCAGCAGTGACGGGACAGGGGACTACGAGCAGTACTTC.

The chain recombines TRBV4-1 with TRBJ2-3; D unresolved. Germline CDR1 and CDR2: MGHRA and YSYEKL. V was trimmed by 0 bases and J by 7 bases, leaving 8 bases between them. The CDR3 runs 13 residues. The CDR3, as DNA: TGCGCCAGCAGCCAAGAAATCCGTAATACGCAGTATTTT. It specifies CASSQEIRNTQYF.

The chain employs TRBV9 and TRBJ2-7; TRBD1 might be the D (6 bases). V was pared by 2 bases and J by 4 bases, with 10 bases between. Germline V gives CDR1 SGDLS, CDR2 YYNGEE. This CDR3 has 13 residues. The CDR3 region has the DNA TGTGCCAGCAGCGTTGAACAGGGATACGAGCAGTACTTC. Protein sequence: CASSVEQGYEQYF.

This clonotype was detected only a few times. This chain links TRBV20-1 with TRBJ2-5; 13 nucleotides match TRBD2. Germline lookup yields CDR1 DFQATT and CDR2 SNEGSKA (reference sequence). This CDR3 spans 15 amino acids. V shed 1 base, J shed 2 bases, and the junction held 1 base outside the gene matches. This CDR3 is CSARGLAGGQETQYF. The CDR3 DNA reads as TGCAGTGCTAGAGGACTAGCGGGGGGTCAAGAGACCCAGTACTTC.

This CDR3 is CSAANLAGGGTDTQYF. The CDR3 region has the DNA TGCAGTGCTGCCAATCTAGCGGGGGGGGGCACAGATACGCAGTATTTT. The chain joins TRBV20-1 to TRBJ2-3, with TRBD2 matching 12 bases. The junction had 7 bases not matched to a gene; V was cut back by 5 bases and J by 1 base. The CDR3 has 16 amino acids. Germline loops: CDR1 DFQATT, CDR2 SNEGSKA (reference sequence).